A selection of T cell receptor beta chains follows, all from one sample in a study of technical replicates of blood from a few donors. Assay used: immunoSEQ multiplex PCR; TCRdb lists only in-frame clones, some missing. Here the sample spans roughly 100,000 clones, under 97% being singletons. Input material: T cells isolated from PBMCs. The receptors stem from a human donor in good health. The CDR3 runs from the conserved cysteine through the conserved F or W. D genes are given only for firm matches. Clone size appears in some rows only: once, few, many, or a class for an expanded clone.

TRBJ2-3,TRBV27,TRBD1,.,CATTPGGLDTQYF,TGTGCCACAACCCCAGGGGGTTTGGATACGCAGTATTTT
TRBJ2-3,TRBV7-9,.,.,CASSPTTGETDTQYF,TGTGCCAGCAGCCCCACGACCGGGGAAACAGATACGCAGTATTTT
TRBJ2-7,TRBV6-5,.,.,CASSYSTPQVLYEQYF,TGTGCCAGCAGTTACTCGACCCCTCAGGTCCTCTACGAGCAGTACTTC
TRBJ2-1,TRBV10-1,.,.,CASSERGYNEQFF,TGCGCCAGCAGTGAGCGGGGCTACAATGAGCAGTTCTTC
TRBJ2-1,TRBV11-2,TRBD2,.,CASSTAGGNEQFF,TGTGCCAGCAGCACCGCGGGGGGGAACGAGCAGTTCTTC
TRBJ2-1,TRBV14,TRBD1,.,CAIRPTGDDHDNEQFF,TGTGCCATCCGACCCACAGGGGATGACCACGACAATGAGCAGTTCTTC
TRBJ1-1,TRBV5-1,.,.,CASSPRGGTETEAFF,TGCGCCAGCAGCCCGAGGGGGGGTACGGAGACTGAAGCTTTCTTT
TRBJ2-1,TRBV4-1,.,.,CASSHAIKGQLEQFF,TGCGCCAGCAGCCACGCTATTAAGGGGCAGCTAGAACAGTTCTTC
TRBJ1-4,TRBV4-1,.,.,CASSQALVNEKLFF,TGCGCCAGCAGCCAAGCTTTAGTTAATGAAAAACTGTTTTTT
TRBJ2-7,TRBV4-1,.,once,CASSQEETSGYEQYF,TGCGCCAGCAGCCAAGAAGAAACCTCCGGTTACGAGCAGTACTTC
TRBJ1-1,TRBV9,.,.,CASSVDTGNRYTEAFF,TGTGCCAGCAGCGTAGATACAGGGAATCGGTACACTGAAGCTTTCTTT
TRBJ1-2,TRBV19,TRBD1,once,CASRGMTGTRIYGYTF,TGTGCCAGTAGAGGAATGACAGGGACGAGAATCTATGGCTACACCTTC
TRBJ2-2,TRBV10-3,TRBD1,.,CAISVIQDRLSTGELFF,TGTGCCATCAGTGTTATCCAGGACAGGCTGAGCACCGGGGAGCTGTTTTTT
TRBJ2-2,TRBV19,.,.,CASSPWAAANTGELFF,TGTGCCAGTAGTCCTTGGGCAGCGGCGAACACCGGGGAGCTGTTTTTT
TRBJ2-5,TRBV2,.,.,CASSDSPGEETQYF,TGTGCCAGCAGTGATAGTCCCGGGGAAGAGACCCAGTACTTC
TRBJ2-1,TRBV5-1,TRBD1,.,CASSSWTGRYNEQFF,TGCGCCAGCAGCTCTTGGACAGGGCGATACAATGAGCAGTTCTTC
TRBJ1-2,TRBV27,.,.,CASSSRDNLFYGYTF,TGTGCCAGCAGTTCCCGGGACAACCTGTTCTATGGCTACACCTTC
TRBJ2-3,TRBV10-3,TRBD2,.,CAISPLSGGLSTDTQYF,TGTGCCATCAGTCCACTTAGCGGGGGCCTTAGCACAGATACGCAGTATTTT
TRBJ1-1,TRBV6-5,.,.,CASSSNTEAFF,TGTGCCAGCAGTTCAAACACTGAAGCTTTCTTT
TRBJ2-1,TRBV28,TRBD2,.,CASSWDSGSEFNEQFF,TGTGCCAGCAGTTGGGATAGCGGGAGCGAATTCAATGAGCAGTTCTTC
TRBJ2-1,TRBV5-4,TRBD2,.,CASSLPSGRNNEQFF,TGTGCCAGCAGCTTGCCTAGCGGGCGAAACAATGAGCAGTTCTTC
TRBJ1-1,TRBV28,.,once,CASSYAGASNTEAFF,TGTGCCAGCAGTTATGCAGGGGCCTCGAACACTGAAGCTTTCTTT
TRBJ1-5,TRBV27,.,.,CASSSRNQPQHF,TGTGCCAGCAGTTCGCGGAATCAGCCCCAGCATTTT
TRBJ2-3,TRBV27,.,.,CASRGVGGYPQYF,TGTGCCAGCAGGGGGGTTGGGGGGTACCCCCAATATTTT
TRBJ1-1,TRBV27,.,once,CASSLPGREAFF,TGTGCCAGCAGCTTGCCGGGGAGAGAAGCTTTCTTT
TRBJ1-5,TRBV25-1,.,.,CASSEFRGDQPQHF,TGTGCCAGCAGTGAATTCAGGGGTGATCAGCCCCAGCATTTT
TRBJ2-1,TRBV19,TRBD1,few,CASSIGGRGNEQFF,TGTGCCAGTAGTATAGGGGGCAGGGGGAATGAGCAGTTCTTC
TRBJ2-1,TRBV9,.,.,CASREVGASSYNEQFF,TGTGCCAGCAGAGAGGTCGGCGCTAGCTCCTACAATGAGCAGTTCTTC
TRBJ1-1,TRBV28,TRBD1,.,CASSQTGGGAFF,TGTGCCAGCAGCCAGACAGGGGGCGGTGCTTTCTTT
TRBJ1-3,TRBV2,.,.,CASSEVRRSSGNTIYF,TGTGCCAGCAGTGAAGTCAGGAGGAGCTCTGGAAACACCATATATTTT
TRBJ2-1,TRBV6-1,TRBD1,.,CASRGTGGTNEQFF,TGTGCCAGCAGGGGGACAGGGGGTACAAATGAGCAGTTCTTC
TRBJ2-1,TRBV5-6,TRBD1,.,CASSYGTGGYNEQFF,TGTGCCAGCAGCTACGGGACAGGGGGATACAATGAGCAGTTCTTC
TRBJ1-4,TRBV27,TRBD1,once,CASRTGGYEKLFF,TGTGCCAGCCGGACAGGGGGCTATGAAAAACTGTTTTTT
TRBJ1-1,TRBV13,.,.,CASSLQEVAFF,TGTGCCAGCTCACTCCAAGAGGTGGCTTTCTTT
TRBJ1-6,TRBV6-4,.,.,CASSEGLNSPLHF,TGTGCCAGCAGTGAGGGGCTTAATTCACCCCTCCACTTT
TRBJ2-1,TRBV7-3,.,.,CASSLRQGPYNEQFF,TGTGCCAGCAGCTTACGCCAGGGCCCCTACAATGAGCAGTTCTTC
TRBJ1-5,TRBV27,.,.,CASSLQIGANQPQHF,TGTGCCAGCAGTTTACAGATTGGGGCAAATCAGCCCCAGCATTTT
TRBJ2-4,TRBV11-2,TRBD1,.,CASSLDSWDRTLAKNIQYF,TGTGCCAGCAGCTTAGATAGTTGGGACAGAACGCTAGCCAAAAACATTCAGTACTTC
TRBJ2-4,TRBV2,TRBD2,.,CASRGTSGSRAKNIQYF,TGTGCCAGCAGAGGGACTAGCGGGAGTAGGGCCAAAAACATTCAGTACTTC
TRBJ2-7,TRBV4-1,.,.,CASSRTLQPAGLIYEQYF,TGCGCCAGCAGCCGCACGCTGCAACCGGCGGGATTGATCTACGAGCAGTACTTC
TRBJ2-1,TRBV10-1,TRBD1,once,CASSERDRGEFF,TGCGCCAGCAGTGAGAGGGACAGGGGTGAGTTCTTC
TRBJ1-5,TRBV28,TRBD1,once,CASSPPDRVGQPQHF,TGTGCCAGCAGTCCCCCGGACAGGGTGGGTCAGCCCCAGCATTTT
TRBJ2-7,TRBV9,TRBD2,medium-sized,CASSVAGGGGYEQYF,TGTGCCAGCAGCGTAGCTGGCGGGGGGGGCTACGAGCAGTACTTC
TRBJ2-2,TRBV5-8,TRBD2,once,CASSLVAGTTNTGELFF,TGTGCCAGCAGCTTGGTTGCCGGGACTACGAACACCGGGGAGCTGTTTTTT
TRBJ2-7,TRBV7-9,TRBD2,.,CASSLGASGSPYEQYF,TGTGCCAGCAGCTTAGGTGCTAGCGGGAGCCCCTACGAGCAGTACTTC
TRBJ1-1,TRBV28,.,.,CASSLLAENTEAFF,TGTGCCAGCAGTTTATTGGCAGAAAACACTGAAGCTTTCTTT